The rows below give T cell receptor beta chains drawn from one sample of a study of regulatory T cells in long-lasting Graves disease. TCRdb processed the multiplex PCR reads anew with MiXCR; each CDR3 protein has one entry. Seen here are 310,000 or so distinct CDR3 sequences, about 19% observed once, and the top ten hold roughly 29%. The sample was peripheral blood mononuclear cells (PBMCs), taken when the disease was refractory, from a patient treated with antithyroid drugs. The receptors were gathered from a female donor with Graves disease. CDR3s include the opening cysteine and the closing phenylalanine or tryptophan. The order of the fields is clone size, J gene, CDR3 length, V gene, D gene, CDR3 DNA, CDR3 protein. A D gene is named only where the DNA matches it firmly. The size field is filled for only some rows; it gives once, few, many or a size class.

few TRBJ2-7 13 TRBV27 TRBD1 TGTGCCAGCAGTTTAAGACAGGGGTACGAGCAGTACTTC CASSLRQGYEQYF
few TRBJ1-2 14 TRBV5-1 NA TGCGCCAGCAGCTTGGCCCGAGGGGCGGGCGGCTACACCTTC CASSLARGAGGYTF
few TRBJ1-3 13 TRBV30 NA TGTGCCTGCGATATCGAGCTCGGAAACACCATATATTTT CACDIELGNTIYF
few TRBJ2-5 17 TRBV7-9 NA TGTGCCAGCAGCTTCCTGATCGGAGGTGGGGTTCAAGAGACCCAGTACTTC CASSFLIGGGVQETQYF
many TRBJ2-7 14 TRBV28 NA TGTGCCAGCAGCGAACCTGGGGCTATCTACGAGCAGTACTTC CASSEPGAIYEQYF
many TRBJ1-4 13 TRBV12-3/TRBV12-4 TRBD1 TGTGCCAGCAGGGGGGACAGTGGCGAAAAACTGTTTTTT CASRGDSGEKLFF
NA TRBJ1-2 14 TRBV6-1 NA TGTGCCAGCAGCCCGGCAATGGGAGTGGGGGGCTACACCTTC CASSPAMGVGGYTF
many TRBJ2-7 14 TRBV28 NA TGTGCCAGCAGTTTCTCGACAGGCCGAGACGAGCAGTACTTC CASSFSTGRDEQYF
NA TRBJ2-2 17 TRBV4-3 NA TGCGCCAGCAGCCAAGTTTTGGACAGTCAGAACACCGGGGAGCTGTTTTTT CASSQVLDSQNTGELFF
NA TRBJ2-3 13 TRBV7-3 TRBD1 TGTGCCAGCAGCTTAACGACAGGGGCCCCGCAGTATTTT CASSLTTGAPQYF
NA TRBJ1-1 15 TRBV30 NA TGTGCCTGGGGCCCCCCGGGGGCCAGGAACACTGAAGCTTTCTTT CAWGPPGARNTEAFF
few TRBJ2-3 14 TRBV11-2 TRBD2 TGTGCCAGCAGCTCGCGACTAGCGGGCGAAACGCAGTATTTT CASSSRLAGETQYF
NA TRBJ2-2 16 TRBV19 NA TGTGCCAGTAGTATGGGGGGCGGATTAAACACCGGGGAGCTGTTTTTT CASSMGGGLNTGELFF
many TRBJ2-7 15 TRBV28 NA TGTGCCAGCAGTTTACCCCTAGAGATCGGGTACGAGCAGTACTTC CASSLPLEIGYEQYF
many TRBJ1-2 12 TRBV30 NA TGTGCCTGGATGGGGCAGCCAGAAGGCTACACCTTC CAWMGQPEGYTF
many TRBJ2-7 14 TRBV11-2 TRBD2 TGTGCCAGCAGCCGTGATAGGGACTATCACGAGCAGTACTTC CASSRDRDYHEQYF
few TRBJ1-5 14 TRBV20-1 NA TGCAGTGCCGATCGGGGACGGTTAAATCAGCCCCAGCATTTT CSADRGRLNQPQHF
NA TRBJ1-1 15 TRBV18 NA TGTGCCAGCTCACCACCCGCCGTGATTAACACTGAAGCTTTCTTT CASSPPAVINTEAFF